Listed below are T cell receptor beta chains from one sample, sequenced in a study of blood T cells in healthy people across ages. TCRdb used MiXCR to reprocess the 5' RACE reads, holding one entry per CDR3 protein. The sample consists of around 800,000 distinct CDR3 sequences, approximately 65% of them appearing once. The sequencing input was blood. Every receptor here comes from a man aged 25 to 40 in good health. The CDR3 runs from the conserved cysteine through the conserved F or W. The order of the fields is V gene, clone size, CDR3 length, D gene, J gene, CDR3 DNA, CDR3 protein. A D gene is named only where the DNA matches it firmly. Only some rows state a clone size, as once, few, many or a class for expanded clones.

>TRBV5-1|.|18|TRBD2|TRBJ2-1
TGCGCCAGCAGCTTGGTGCTTCGTGCTAGCGGGGGGGCCTATGAGCAGTTCTTC
CASSLVLRASGGAYEQFF
>TRBV6-1|.|17|TRBD1|TRBJ1-4
TGTGCCAGTCAACGACAGGGGACCAGCACAGCTAATGAAAAACTGTTTTTT
CASQRQGTSTANEKLFF
>TRBV3-1|.|15|.|TRBJ2-5
TGTGCCAGCAGCCAGGGGACATCCAAGAGAGAGACCCAGTACTTC
CASSQGTSKRETQYF
>TRBV5-1|.|14|.|TRBJ2-1
TGCGCCAGCAGCGGCAAGACCGAGTACAATGAGCAGTTCTTC
CASSGKTEYNEQFF
>TRBV29-1|.|14|.|TRBJ2-6
TGCAGCGTTGAAACAGACTCTGGGGCCAACGTCCTGACTTTC
CSVETDSGANVLTF
>TRBV6-5|.|14|TRBD1|TRBJ2-7
TGTGCCAGCAGTTACGGGGACAGGGGTCAGGAGCAGTACTTC
CASSYGDRGQEQYF
>TRBV2|.|14|TRBD2|TRBJ2-1
TGTGCCAGCAGACGGACTAGCGGGCGGAATGAGCAGTTCTTC
CASRRTSGRNEQFF
>TRBV20-1|.|14|TRBD2|TRBJ2-3
TGCAGTGCTAGAAAGCGGGGGGGCGGAGATACGCAGTATTTT
CSARKRGGGDTQYF
>TRBV6-1|few|13|.|TRBJ1-2
TGTGCCAGCAGTGAAGTGCTCAACTATGGCTACACCTTC
CASSEVLNYGYTF
>TRBV20-1|few|13|.|TRBJ2-7
TGCAGTGCTAGAGATGACCGGGTAGGCGAGCAGTACTTC
CSARDDRVGEQYF